This T cell receptor beta chain originates from a study of blood T cell repertoires in COVID-19. Measured with immunoSEQ multiplex PCR; TCRdb has only the in-frame clones, and not every one. The sample lists roughly 110,000 clones; 75% to 90% were seen once. Sequenced: peripheral blood. This TCR derives from a woman in her sixties or seventies with COVID-19, enrolled during active disease.

CDR3: CASSYGLGPGEETQYF. DNA for the CDR3: TGTGCCAGCAGTTACGGTTTAGGGCCGGGGGAAGAGACCCAGTACTTC. The V and J genes are TRBV6-6 and TRBJ2-5, with D tentatively TRBD2 (6 bases). V lost 2 bases and J 3 bases, leaving 16 bases between the germline ends. This CDR3 has 16 amino acids. Germline CDR1 is MNHNY and CDR2 is SVGAGI (reference sequence).